These 14 T cell receptor beta chains share one sample of origin, sequenced in a study of T cell responses to AZD1222 COVID-19 vaccine. Sequenced by immunoSEQ multiplex PCR; TCRdb stores in-frame clones only, minus some. Here the sample spans around 150,000 clones, roughly 90% being singletons. The sequencing here drew on peripheral blood, taken on day 0 of AZD1222 vaccination. All receptors come from an adult in good health.

This clone was observed once. The chain employs TRBV12-5 and TRBJ1-2; D not resolved. Trimming took off 2 bases at V and 8 bases at J, with 12 bases between the two ends. Germline V gene data show CDR1 as LGHNT and CDR2 as FRNRAP. The CDR3 contains 13 residues. CDR3 sequence: CASGLRHREGYTF. The DNA of the CDR3 is TGTGCTAGTGGTTTGCGCCACAGAGAGGGCTACACCTTC.

The CDR3 here is CASSLDFYVLGNEQFF. CDR3 DNA sequence: TGCGCCAGCAGCTTAGACTTCTACGTACTGGGAAATGAGCAGTTCTTC. The genes are TRBV4-3 and TRBJ2-1, with unresolved D. V lost 5 bases, J lost 7 bases, and 21 bases lay in between. CDR3 length equals 16 residues. Germline assignment: CDR1 LGHNA and CDR2 YSLEER.

V is TRBV11-3 and J is TRBJ2-1, with a possible D match to TRBD1 (5 bases). Germline-derived CDR1 and CDR2 are SGHNT and YENEEA. V was shortened by 8 bases and J by 5 bases, with 13 bases between the two germline ends. CDR3 length equals 13 residues. The CDR3 sequence: CASGAGNDNEQFF. The DNA of the CDR3 is TGTGCCAGCGGGGCAGGGAACGACAATGAGCAGTTCTTC.

The rearrangement uses TRBV14 and TRBJ2-7, with unresolved D. This CDR3 region has 16 residues. V was trimmed by 1 base and J by 4 bases, leaving 17 bases between them. CDR1 and CDR2 from the germline V gene are SGHDN and FVKESK. This chain's CDR3 is CASSQVFRIPPYEQYF. The CDR3 DNA reads as TGTGCCAGCAGCCAAGTTTTCAGGATCCCTCCTTACGAGCAGTACTTC.

The rearrangement uses TRBV6-5 and TRBJ2-1; D not resolved. The germline CDR1 and CDR2 sequences are MNHEY and SVGAGI. The CDR3 has 12 residues. The germline V and J ends were trimmed by 9 bases and 10 bases, with 16 bases remaining between them. DNA for the CDR3: TGTGCCAGTTGGCTCAGTAGTAACGAGCAGTTCTTC. This translates into CASWLSSNEQFF.

The DNA for the CDR3 is TGTGCCATCAGTGCTCGGACGGGGAACACTGAAGCTTTCTTT. Translation gives CAISARTGNTEAFF. The chain joins TRBV10-3 to TRBJ1-1; no reliable D call. Germline CDR1 ENHRY, CDR2 SYGVKD. V was cut by 4 bases and J by 1 base, with 10 bases left in between. This CDR3 contains 14 residues.

The V gene is TRBV3-1 (or the pseudogene TRBV3-2), the J gene TRBJ2-5; either TRBD1 or TRBD2 may fit D (5 bases each). V lost 0 bases and J 4 bases, leaving 24 bases between the germline ends. The CDR3 extends over 19 amino acids. CDR1 LGHDT and CDR2 YNNKEL come from the germline V gene (reference sequence). The CDR3 reads CASSQEGQRGDGKRETQYF. CDR3 nucleotide sequence: TGTGCCAGCAGCCAAGAGGGTCAGAGAGGGGACGGGAAGAGAGAGACCCAGTACTTC.

The chain joins TRBV12-3 or TRBV12-4 to TRBJ2-2; 7 bases are shared with TRBD1. There are 13 residues in the CDR3. V dropped 5 bases and J dropped 6; count of bases not matched to a gene: 3. The CDR3 sequence is CASSPDRPGELFF. CDR3 nucleotide sequence: TGTGCCAGCAGTCCGGACAGGCCCGGGGAGCTGTTTTTT.

This chain links TRBV7-9 with TRBJ1-2; perhaps TRBD1 as D (5 bases). Germline CDR1 and CDR2: SEHNR and FQNEAQ (reference sequence). The CDR3 covers 14 residues. Deletions cut 2 bases from V and 8 bases from J, with 15 bases between. This chain's CDR3 is CASSLSREYEGYTF. In nucleotides, the CDR3 is TGTGCCAGCAGCTTAAGCAGGGAGTATGAAGGCTACACCTTC.

The gene calls are TRBV29-1 and TRBJ1-1, with D hard to call. Germline V gene lookup returns CDR1 SQVTM and CDR2 ANQGSEA. V lost 3 bases and J 0 bases, leaving 5 bases between the germline ends. This CDR3 has 12 amino acids. As DNA, the CDR3 is TGCAGCGTTGATGGGTTGAACACTGAAGCTTTCTTT. The encoded protein is CSVDGLNTEAFF.

CDR3 sequence: CASRLAGGYNEQFF. The CDR3 region has the DNA TGTGCCAGCAGGTTAGCGGGAGGGTACAATGAGCAGTTCTTC. This chain uses TRBV6-4 with TRBJ2-1; 11 bases agree with TRBD2. V was pared by 6 bases and J by 4 bases, with 2 bases of the junction left unmatched. The CDR3 is 14 residues long. CDR1 is MRHNA, CDR2 SNTAGT, per germline.

The chain employs TRBV9 and TRBJ2-1; tentatively, D is TRBD1 (5 bases). The CDR3 covers 12 residues. The germline V gene has CDR1 SGDLS and CDR2 YYNGEE. V lost 3 bases, J lost 6 bases, and 7 bases lay in between. The CDR3 reads CASSAQVNEQFF. The CDR3, as DNA: TGTGCCAGCAGCGCACAGGTCAATGAGCAGTTCTTC.

This clone was detected only a few times. The chain is built from TRBV5-4 and TRBJ2-7; 10 positions agree with TRBD1. The V gene end was trimmed by 3 bases and the J gene end by 5 bases; junction bases not matched to a gene: 5. The CDR3 extends over 14 amino acids. Germline V gene lookup returns CDR1 SGHNT and CDR2 YYREEE (reference sequence). The CDR3 coding sequence is TGTGCCAGCAGCTGGACAGGGGGGGTAAACGAGCAGTACTTC. Translation gives CASSWTGGVNEQYF.

This chain uses TRBV18 with TRBJ1-4; no clear D. Per the germline V gene, CDR1 is KGHSH and CDR2 is LQKENI. The CDR3 sequence is 13 residues long. V lost 6 bases and J lost 10, with 15 bases in between. In DNA form, the CDR3 reads TGTGCCAGCTCCGTGACGGACTCCCGAAAACTGTTTTTT. It codes for CASSVTDSRKLFF.